Listed below are T cell receptor beta chains from one sample, sequenced in a study of T cell repertoires in cytomegalovirus infection. TCRdb processed the reads anew with MiXCR; each CDR3 protein has one entry. In the table there are under 150,000 distinct CDR3 sequences, 8% to 9% of which are singletons. The sequencing sample was made of PBMCs. The receptors originated from a human donor in good health (CMV status not recorded). Some clones in this sample may be carry-over from other donors' samples. Both conserved end residues are trimmed from each CDR3.

V gene	J gene	CDR3 protein
TRBV2	TRBJ1-1	ASILTGNTEAF
TRBV3-1	TRBJ2-5	ASSLGPPAGVGETQY
TRBV5-1	TRBJ1-6	ASSLGSGDNSPLH
TRBV2	TRBJ2-3	ASSLRVDTDTQY
TRBV11-3	TRBJ2-5	ASSLGQGEETQY
TRBV5-4	TRBJ2-1	ASRGGVAYNEQF
TRBV5-6	TRBJ2-1	ASSLRGPKNEQF
TRBV23-1	TRBJ2-3	ASSRTRADTQY
TRBV20-1	TRBJ1-1	SATTTGVDLWAF
TRBV20-1	TRBJ2-3	SALAGRGSTDTQY
TRBV29-1	TRBJ2-3	SVGGGTDTQY
TRBV28	TRBJ2-7	ASSFVGTVYEQY
TRBV7-9	TRBJ1-5	ASSMTGPGQPQH
TRBV14	TRBJ1-2	ASSQGLDYGYT
TRBV4-1	TRBJ2-3	ASSRTSGGSTDTQY
TRBV6-1	TRBJ1-1	ASSRNLNTEAF
TRBV9	TRBJ2-7	ASSPGPTGPYEQY
TRBV4-1	TRBJ1-5	ASSLTGETYSNQPQH
TRBV7-8	TRBJ2-5	ASSIIGDPQY
TRBV20-1	TRBJ1-5	SAQARQGNQPQH
TRBV7-4	TRBJ2-5	ASSLALGVLETQY
TRBV5-1	TRBJ2-3	ASSLQRGGLSDTQY
TRBV5-1	TRBJ1-1	ASSKGQGLNTEAF
TRBV19	TRBJ1-1	ASSMVDRNTEAF
TRBV2	TRBJ1-1	ASSFGRPTGASNTEAF
TRBV6-6	TRBJ2-2	ASSFLNTGELF
TRBV28	TRBJ2-4	ASSSYPSQLSIQY
TRBV29-1	TRBJ1-1	SATTGNTEAF
TRBV7-9	TRBJ2-1	ASSFGEIYNEQF
TRBV11-3	TRBJ2-7	ASSPRTGGSYEQY
TRBV7-8	TRBJ2-5	ASSLGARGDKETQY